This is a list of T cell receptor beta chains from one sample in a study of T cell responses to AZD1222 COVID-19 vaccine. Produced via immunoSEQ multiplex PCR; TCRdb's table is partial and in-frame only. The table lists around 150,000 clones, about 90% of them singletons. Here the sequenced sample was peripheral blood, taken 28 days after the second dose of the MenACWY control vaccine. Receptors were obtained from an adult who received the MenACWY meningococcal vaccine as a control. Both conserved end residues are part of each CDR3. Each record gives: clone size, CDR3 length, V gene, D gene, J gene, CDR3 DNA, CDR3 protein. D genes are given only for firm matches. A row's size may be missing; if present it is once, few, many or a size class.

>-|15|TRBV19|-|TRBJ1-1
TGTGCCAGTAGTATCCTCGGAAGATGGAACACTGAAGCTTTCTTT
CASSILGRWNTEAFF
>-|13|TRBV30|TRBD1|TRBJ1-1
TGTGCCGCAGGACAGGCCGCGAACACTGAAGCTTTCTTT
CAAGQAANTEAFF
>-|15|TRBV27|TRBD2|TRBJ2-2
TGTGCCAGCAGATGGACTAGCGGGAGTTCCGGGGAGCTGTTTTTT
CASRWTSGSSGELFF
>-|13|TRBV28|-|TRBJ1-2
TGTGCCAGCAGGGGCAGGGGAGACTATGGCTACACCTTC
CASRGRGDYGYTF
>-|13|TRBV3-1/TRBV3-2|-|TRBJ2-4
TGTGCCAGCAGCCACTGGGCGGCGGACATTCAGTACTTC
CASSHWAADIQYF
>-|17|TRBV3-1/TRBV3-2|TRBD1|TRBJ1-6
TGTGCCAGCAGCCACATTACAGGGGGCGCCAGGAATTCACCCCTCCACTTT
CASSHITGGARNSPLHF
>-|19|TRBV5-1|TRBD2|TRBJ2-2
TGCGCCAGCAGCTTGGCCAATGTTAGCGGGAGGGCCGACACCGGGGAGCTGTTTTTT
CASSLANVSGRADTGELFF
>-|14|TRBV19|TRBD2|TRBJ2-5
TGTGCCAGTGCCTTAGCGGGGGTACAAGAGACCCAGTACTTC
CASALAGVQETQYF
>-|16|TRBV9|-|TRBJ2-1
TGTGCCAGCAGCGTAGCGGGCTCAGACTCCTACAATGAGCAGTTCTTC
CASSVAGSDSYNEQFF
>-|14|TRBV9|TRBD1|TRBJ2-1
TGTGCCAGCAGCGAAGGACAGGGGAGCGATGAGCAGTTCTTC
CASSEGQGSDEQFF
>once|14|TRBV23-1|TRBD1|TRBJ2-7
TGCGCCAGCAGTCCCGACAGGGTGTCCTACGAGCAGTACTTC
CASSPDRVSYEQYF
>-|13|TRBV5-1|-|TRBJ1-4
TGCGCCAGCAGCTCGGGGGCTAATGAAAAACTGTTTTTT
CASSSGANEKLFF
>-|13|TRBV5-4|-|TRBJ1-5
TGTGCCAGCAGCCAGGACGGCTTGGGGCCCCAGCATTTT
CASSQDGLGPQHF
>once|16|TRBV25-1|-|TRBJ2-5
TGTGCCAGCAGTGATCCTCGGGTTTTTATCAAAGAGACCCAGTACTTC
CASSDPRVFIKETQYF
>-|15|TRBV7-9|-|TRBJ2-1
TGTGCCAGCAGCAAACTACCGGGACACCGCAATGAGCAGTTCTTC
CASSKLPGHRNEQFF